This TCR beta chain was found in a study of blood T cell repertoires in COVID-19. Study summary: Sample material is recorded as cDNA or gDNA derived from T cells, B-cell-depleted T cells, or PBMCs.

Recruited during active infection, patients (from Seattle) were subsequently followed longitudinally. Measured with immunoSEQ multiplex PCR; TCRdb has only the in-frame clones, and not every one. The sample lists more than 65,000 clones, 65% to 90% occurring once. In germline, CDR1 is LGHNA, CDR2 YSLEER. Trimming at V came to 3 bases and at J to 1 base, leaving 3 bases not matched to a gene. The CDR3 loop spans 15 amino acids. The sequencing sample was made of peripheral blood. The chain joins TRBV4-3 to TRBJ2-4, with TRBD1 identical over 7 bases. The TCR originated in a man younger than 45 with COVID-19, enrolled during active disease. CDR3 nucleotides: TGCGCCAGCAGCCAGGAGACAGGGGCCAAAAACATTCAGTACTTC. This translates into CASSQETGAKNIQYF.